This T cell receptor (beta chain) was captured in a study of T cell changes during pregnancy in multiple sclerosis (dated by TCRdb to between 2018 and 2021). Concerning the study at large: The study looked at changes in the T cell repertoire across pregnancy in women with multiple sclerosis.

As for this clone: There is no known antigen for this receptor. No much larger clone exists at a distance of one base, and base qualities are not known.

V ends up 4 bases short and J 7 bases short, with an unmatched junction base count of 8. Reading from cysteine to phenylalanine, the CDR3 counts 14 amino acids. Just CDR3 DNA is preserved here, 42 bases in frame from base 1. Libraries were made using the immunoSEQ multiplex PCR assay. Not all clones reach the TCRdb copy of this immuneACCESS table, which keeps in-frame sequences only. Checked studies attribute under half of the gap to unresolved V genes and leave the rest unexplained. This sample is represented by 45,000 to 55,000 clones; 88% of them were singletons. Together, the top ten hold 1% to 1.5% of the sample.

The receptor was isolated from a female donor with multiple sclerosis, enrolled in a pregnancy study. The chain is encoded by TRBV5-3 joined to TRBJ2-7; TRBD1 agrees with 10 junctional bases. TRBV5-3 is marked as an open reading frame, function uncertain. The source material was CD4+ T cells from peripheral blood mononuclear cells, sampled in the second trimester of pregnancy. The sequence in DNA is TGTGCCAGAAGCCTAGACAGGGGGCCGAGGGAGCAGTACTTC. Its protein reads: CARSLDRGPREQYF.